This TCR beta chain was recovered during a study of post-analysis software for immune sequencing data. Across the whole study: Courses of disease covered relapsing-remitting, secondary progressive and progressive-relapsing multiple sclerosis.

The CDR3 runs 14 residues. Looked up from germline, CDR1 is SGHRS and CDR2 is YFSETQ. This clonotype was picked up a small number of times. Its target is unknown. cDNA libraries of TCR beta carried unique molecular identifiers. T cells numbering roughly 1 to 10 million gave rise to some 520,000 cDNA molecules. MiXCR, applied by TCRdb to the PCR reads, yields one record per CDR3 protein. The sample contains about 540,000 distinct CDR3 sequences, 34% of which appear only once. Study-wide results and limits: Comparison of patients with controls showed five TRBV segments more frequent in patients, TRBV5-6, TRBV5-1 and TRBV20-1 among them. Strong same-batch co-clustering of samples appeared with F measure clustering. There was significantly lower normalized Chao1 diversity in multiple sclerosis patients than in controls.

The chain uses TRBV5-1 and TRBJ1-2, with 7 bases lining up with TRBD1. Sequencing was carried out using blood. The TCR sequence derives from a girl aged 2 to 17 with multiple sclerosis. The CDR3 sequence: CTGSWDDRDYGYTF. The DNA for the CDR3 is TGCACCGGCAGCTGGGACGACAGGGACTATGGCTACACCTTC.